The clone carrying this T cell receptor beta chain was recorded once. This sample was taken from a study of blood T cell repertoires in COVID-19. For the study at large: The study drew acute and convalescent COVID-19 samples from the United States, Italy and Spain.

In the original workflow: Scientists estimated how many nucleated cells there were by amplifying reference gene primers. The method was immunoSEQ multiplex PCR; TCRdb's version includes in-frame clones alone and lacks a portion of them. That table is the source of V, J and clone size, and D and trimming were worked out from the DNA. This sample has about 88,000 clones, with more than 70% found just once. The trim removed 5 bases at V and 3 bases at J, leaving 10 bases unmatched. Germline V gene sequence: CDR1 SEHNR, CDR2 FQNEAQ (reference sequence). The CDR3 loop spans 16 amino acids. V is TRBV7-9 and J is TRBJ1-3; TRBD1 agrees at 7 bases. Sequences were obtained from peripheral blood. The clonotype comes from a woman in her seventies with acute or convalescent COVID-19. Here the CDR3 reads CASSQQTGFSGNTIYF. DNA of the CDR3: TGTGCCAGCAGCCAACAGACAGGGTTTAGTGGAAACACCATATATTTT. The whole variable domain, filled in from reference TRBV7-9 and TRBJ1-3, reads DTGVSQNPRHKITKRGQNVTFRCDPISEHNRLYWYRQTLGQGPEFLTYFQNEAQLEKSRLLSDRFSAERPKGSFSTLEIQRTEQGDSAMYLCASSQQTGFSGNTIYFGEGSWLTVV.